Below are 21 T cell receptor beta chains sequenced from a single sample in a study of T cell responses to AZD1222 COVID-19 vaccine. Assay used: immunoSEQ multiplex PCR; TCRdb lists only in-frame clones, some missing. The sample shows under 200,000 clones, 87% of them seen only once. Sample: peripheral blood, taken on day 0 of MenACWY control vaccination. All receptors come from an adult in good health.

The chain has TRBV6-5 and TRBJ1-6; D possibly corresponds to TRBD1 (5 bases). This CDR3 region has 15 residues. Germline loops: CDR1 MNHEY, CDR2 SVGAGI. Between the trimmed V and J ends, which lost 0 bases and 8 bases, there was a span of 11 bases. CDR3 sequence: CASSYSRQGDSPLHF. DNA of the CDR3: TGTGCCAGCAGTTACTCGAGGCAGGGTGATTCACCCCTCCACTTT.

The J gene is TRBJ1-5, the V gene TRBV5-5; 7 nucleotides align to TRBD1. Germline V gives CDR1 SGHKS, CDR2 YYEKEE (reference sequence). The CDR3 sequence is 17 residues long. Trimming removed 4 bases from V and 3 bases from J; junction bases left unmatched: 13. The CDR3 reads CASSLHADRANNQPQHF. The CDR3 DNA is TGTGCCAGCAGCCTGCACGCCGACAGGGCGAACAATCAGCCCCAGCATTTT.

The chain recombines TRBV27 with TRBJ1-2, with 7 bases fitting TRBD1. Per the germline V gene, CDR1 is MNHEY and CDR2 is SMNVEV (reference sequence). The CDR3 is 14 residues long. V shed 6 bases and J 11 bases; nucleotides not matched to a gene: 15. The CDR3 bases are TGTGCCAGCAGGCTGGGGACAGAGATCTCGGGTTACACCTTC. It codes for CASRLGTEISGYTF.

This chain joins TRBV29-1 and TRBJ1-5; 8 nucleotides align to TRBD1. Germline CDR1 and CDR2: SQVTM and ANQGSEA. V lost 6 bases and J lost 4; bases outside the gene matches: 8. The CDR3 runs to 14 residues. CDR3 loop: CSVTDRDPNQPQHF. In nucleotides, the CDR3 is TGCAGCGTAACGGACAGGGATCCGAATCAGCCCCAGCATTTT.

This clone was seen a few times. The chain links TRBV28 to TRBJ1-5, with TRBD1 matching over 9 bases. V shed 4 bases and J 10 bases; nucleotides not matched to a gene: 8. CDR3 size: 14 residues. Germline lookup yields CDR1 MDHEN and CDR2 SYDVKM. The CDR3 DNA is TGTGCCAGCAGTTCTGGACAGGGGTTTATTCCCCAGCATTTT. This encodes CASSSGQGFIPQHF. Looking up the rest from reference TRBV28 and TRBJ1-5 gives the full variable domain: DVKVTQSSRYLVKRTGEKVFLECVQDMDHENMFWYRQDPGLGLRLIYFSYDVKMKEKGDIPEGYSVSREKKERFSLILESASTNQTSMYLCASSSGQGFIPQHFGDGTRLSIL.

This clone was observed once. J is TRBJ1-5 and V is TRBV21-1; the D call in the table, TRBD1, was not verified against the DNA. TRBV21-1 is labeled a pseudogene. This CDR3 comprises 16 residues. The CDR3 spells CASSKHQGAGNQPQHF. CDR3 DNA sequence: TGTGCCAGCAGCAAACATCAGGGCGCGGGCAATCAGCCCCAGCATTTT.

The J gene is TRBJ2-7, the V gene TRBV6-5; D is perhaps TRBD1 or TRBD2 (5 bases each). The CDR3 totals 14 residues. Trimming shortened V by 8 bases and J by 5 bases, and 19 bases separated the two germline ends. Germline CDR1 is MNHEY and CDR2 is SVGAGI. As DNA, the CDR3 is TGTGCCAGCGGACTTTTCCAGGGCGCTGACGAGCAGTACTTC. The encoded protein is CASGLFQGADEQYF.

The chain recombines TRBV27 with TRBJ2-7; D remains ambiguous. Germline V gives CDR1 MNHEY, CDR2 SMNVEV (reference sequence). CDR3 length: 16 residues. V was cut by 3 bases and J by 3 bases, with 18 bases left in between. This CDR3 reads CASSFHLSIPFYEQYF. In DNA, the CDR3 is TGTGCCAGCAGTTTTCACCTCTCAATCCCCTTCTACGAGCAGTACTTC.

This clone was observed a single time. The V call is TRBV5-1, the J call TRBJ2-6; D is ambiguous. V was cut by 3 bases and J by 0 bases, with 10 bases left in between. This CDR3 has 16 residues. Germline CDR1 SGHRS, CDR2 YFSETQ. The CDR3 bases are TGCGCCAGCAGCTACTACGGATACTCTGGGGCCAACGTCCTGACTTTC. Protein sequence: CASSYYGYSGANVLTF.

This chain joins TRBV7-3 and TRBJ1-6, with 8 bases identical to TRBD1. The CDR3 is 14 amino acids. Germline V gene lookup returns CDR1 SGHTA and CDR2 FQGTGA. Trimming took 2 bases from V and 8 from J; bases not matched to a gene: 2. CDR3 coding DNA: TGTGCCAGCAGCTTACAGGGGGCAGATTCACCCCTCCACTTT. The encoded protein is CASSLQGADSPLHF.

The chain uses TRBV15 and TRBJ2-7, with 10 bases identical to TRBD1. Germline lookup yields CDR1 LNHNV and CDR2 YYDKDF (reference sequence). This CDR3 is built from 15 residues. V shed 3 bases, J shed 6 bases, and the junction held 8 bases outside the gene matches. The CDR3 region has the DNA TGTGCCACCAGCAGCCCGGGACAGGGGACAGGCGAGCAGTACTTC. The encoded protein is CATSSPGQGTGEQYF.

The chain uses TRBV2 and TRBJ1-5; D is uncertain. This CDR3 region has 13 residues. V was shortened by 0 bases and J by 3 bases, with 3 bases between the two germline ends. Germline V gene lookup returns CDR1 SNHLY and CDR2 FYNNEI. The CDR3 is CASSEAPNQPQHF. The CDR3 bases are TGTGCCAGCAGTGAAGCCCCCAATCAGCCCCAGCATTTT. Looking up the rest from reference TRBV2 and TRBJ1-5 gives the full variable domain: EPEVTQTPSHQVTQMGQEVILRCVPISNHLYFYWYRQILGQKVEFLVSFYNNEISEKSEIFDDQFSVERPDGSNFTLKIRSTKLEDSAMYFCASSEAPNQPQHFGDGTRLSIL.

This chain uses TRBV3-1 (or the pseudogene TRBV3-2) with TRBJ1-5, with no clear D. The CDR3 contains 13 residues. Germline CDR1 reads LGHDT; CDR2 reads YNNKEL (reference sequence). With 2 bases removed from V and 4 bases from J, the gap between germline ends came to 6 bases. CDR3 nucleotide sequence: TGTGCCAGCAGCCAATCTTTGAATCAGCCCCAGCATTTT. This encodes CASSQSLNQPQHF.

V usage is TRBV18 and J usage is TRBJ2-5, with D possibly matching TRBD2 (6 bases). Germline V gene data show CDR1 as KGHSH and CDR2 as LQKENI. The CDR3 loop spans 15 amino acids. Trimming removed 3 bases at V and 4 bases at J, with 15 bases between. DNA of the CDR3: TGTGCCAGCTCACCTACCGGAGGGTTCGTAGAGACCCAGTACTTC. Residues: CASSPTGGFVETQYF.

The chain carries TRBV28 and TRBJ1-4, with 7 bases fitting TRBD1. Looked up from germline, CDR1 is MDHEN and CDR2 is SYDVKM. The CDR3 runs 13 residues. J lost 7 bases, V lost 7 bases, and 6 bases had no gene match. CDR3: CASKWDRVEKLFF. The CDR3 region has the DNA TGTGCCAGCAAGTGGGACAGAGTTGAAAAACTGTTTTTT. Based on the CDR3 plus reference TRBV28 and TRBJ1-4, the full variable domain is DVKVTQSSRYLVKRTGEKVFLECVQDMDHENMFWYRQDPGLGLRLIYFSYDVKMKEKGDIPEGYSVSREKKERFSLILESASTNQTSMYLCASKWDRVEKLFFGSGTQLSVL.

A few counts support this clone. The chain recombines TRBV6-4 with TRBJ1-5; TRBD1 might be the D (5 bases). The CDR3 is made up of 21 amino acids. Germline V gene sequence: CDR1 MRHNA, CDR2 SNTAGT. Trimming removed 2 bases at V and 2 bases at J, with 28 bases between. The CDR3 here is CASSDPDGPGRMDKGNQPQHF. The CDR3 DNA reads TGTGCCAGCAGTGACCCAGACGGGCCGGGAAGGATGGACAAGGGCAATCAGCCCCAGCATTTT.

This chain uses TRBV2 with TRBJ2-7; perhaps TRBD2 as D (5 bases). The germline CDR1 and CDR2 sequences are SNHLY and FYNNEI. Trimming removed 0 bases at V and 6 bases at J, with 18 bases between. This CDR3 comprises 16 residues. In DNA, the CDR3 is TGTGCCAGCAGTGAAGCGCTTAGCGCTTTTTTTTCCGAGCAGTACTTC. Protein sequence: CASSEALSAFFSEQYF.

The V and J genes are TRBV6-1 and TRBJ2-5; 12 positions match TRBD1. CDR1 is MNHNS and CDR2 is SASEGT in the germline V gene. J lost 5 bases, V lost 1 base, and 2 bases had no gene match. The CDR3 is 15 amino acids. The CDR3 loop reads CASSEGGQGAETQYF. The CDR3 DNA reads as TGTGCCAGCAGTGAAGGGGGACAGGGGGCGGAGACCCAGTACTTC.

Points on this clone: Other DNA sequences in the same sample also yield this CDR3. The rearrangement links TRBV6-5 to TRBJ2-6; the D is unclear. The V end lost 0 bases, the J end lost 0 bases, and 3 bases lay between the germline ends. Germline V lookup: CDR1 MNHEY, CDR2 SVGAGI. The CDR3 length is 15 residues. CDR3 in DNA: TGTGCCAGCAGTTACTCGAGCTCTGGGGCCAACGTCCTGACTTTC. This gives the protein CASSYSSSGANVLTF.

This rearrangement joins TRBV5-1 to TRBJ2-3; 13 nucleotides line up with TRBD2. Germline V gives CDR1 SGHRS, CDR2 YFSETQ. The CDR3 has 16 residues. The junction had 4 bases not matched to a gene; V was cut back by 4 bases and J by 2 bases. The CDR3 nucleotides read TGCGCCAGCAGCCCGGGGACTAGCGGGGCCACAGATACGCAGTATTTT. The encoded protein is CASSPGTSGATDTQYF.

V gene TRBV27 combines with J gene TRBJ2-6; D is undetermined. The CDR3 extends over 13 amino acids. V lost 7 bases and J lost 2, with 6 bases in between. Germline-derived CDR1 and CDR2 are MNHEY and SMNVEV (reference sequence). The CDR3 loop reads CASTHPGANVLTF. The CDR3 DNA reads as TGTGCCAGCACCCACCCTGGGGCCAACGTCCTGACTTTC.